This entry describes one TCR beta chain. Clones were sequenced by immunoSEQ multiplex PCR, and TCRdb holds only the in-frame ones, with some missing. The sample yields around 35,000 clones, approximately 85% seen once. This sample was included in a study of CD4 T cells in relation to SARS-CoV-2 and coronaviruses. About the study: Patient ages ranged from roughly 20 to 75, median 38.

CD4 enrichment then naive enrichment separated naive from memory CD4+ cells. This CDR3 contains 18 residues. Germline-derived CDR1 and CDR2 are SGHKS and YYEKEE (reference sequence). V was pared by 0 bases and J by 0 bases, with 4 bases of the junction left unmatched. The chain is built from TRBV5-5 and TRBJ2-6, with 9 positions matching TRBD2. The receptor was isolated from an adult with COVID-19. Sequencing was done on a sample of memory CD4+ T cells from PBMCs. CDR3 region: CASSLDLAGFSGANVLTF. The CDR3 DNA reads as TGTGCCAGCAGCTTGGATCTAGCGGGATTCTCTGGGGCCAACGTCCTGACTTTC. The whole variable domain, filled in from reference TRBV5-5 and TRBJ2-6, reads DAGVTQSPTHLIKTRGQQVTLRCSPISGHKSVSWYQQVLGQGPQFIFQYYEKEERGRGNFPDRFSARQFPNYSSELNVNALLLGDSALYLCASSLDLAGFSGANVLTFGAGSRLTVL.